The clone carrying this T cell receptor (beta chain) has only a few counts. Its antigen is unidentified. iRepertoire HTBI primers and Arm-PCR of CDR3 regions built TCR beta libraries. One entry per CDR3 protein results from TCRdb running MiXCR on the multiplex PCR reads. This sample yields roughly 400,000 distinct CDR3 sequences, of which about a fifth are seen a single time; roughly 20% belongs to the top ten. Germline V gene data show CDR1 as SNHLY and CDR2 as FYNNEI. CDR3 size: 18 residues. The V and J ends lost 6 bases and 10 bases, in that order; junction bases with no gene match: 22. This sample was taken from a study of regulatory T cells in long-lasting Graves disease. Study overall: The criterion for persistent Graves' disease was over 5 years of antithyroid drugs with positive TSH receptor antibodies.

Stated time point: persistent/refractory GD, antithyroid drugs over 5 years with positive TRAb. There was RNA extracted from PBMCs, and the TCR library was made from it. Notes on the study in general: Persistent Graves' patients showed reduced TCR diversity versus newly diagnosed patients.

This TCR was sampled from a female donor with Graves disease. The chain couples TRBV2 to TRBJ2-1; 9 bases agree with TRBD2. Source: peripheral blood mononuclear cells (PBMCs), taken when the disease was refractory, from a patient treated with antithyroid drugs. The CDR3 sequence is CASSFLSGGTSPQWEQFF. CDR3 sequence (DNA): TGTGCCAGCAGCTTTCTCTCCGGGGGGACTAGCCCCCAATGGGAGCAGTTCTTC.